This T cell receptor beta chain was obtained from a study of early T cells in non-severe SARS-CoV-2 infection. This clonotype was counted ten times or more. Unique molecular identifiers were attached to individual cDNA molecules. TCRdb called the 5' RACE reads again in MiXCR, with one record for every CDR3 protein. This sample yields 85,000 to 100,000 distinct CDR3 sequences, of which around 14% are seen a single time; approximately 2.3% belongs to the top ten. The V gene's germline CDR1 is SGHAT and CDR2 FQNNGV. The CDR3 sequence is 15 residues long. With 3 bases clipped from V and 5 bases from J, the junction kept 5 bases outside the gene matches.

This clonotype originated in an adult who was a healthcare worker with PCR-confirmed SARS-CoV-2 infection or an uninfected control (not recorded which). The J gene is TRBJ2-2, the V gene TRBV11-2, with 8 bases lining up with TRBD1. The specimen was whole blood. CDR3 sequence reads: CASSFGQGGTGELFF. The CDR3 nucleotides are TGTGCCAGCAGCTTCGGACAGGGTGGTACCGGGGAGCTGTTTTTT.